Below, one TCR beta chain is given with its context. In the original analysis: For nucleated cells, counts were estimated from reference gene primer amplification. The method was immunoSEQ multiplex PCR; TCRdb's version includes in-frame clones alone and lacks a portion of them. V, J and clone size derive from that table, while D and trimming were established from the DNA sequence. The sample holds about 180,000 clones, roughly 80% seen once. The source of the sample is a study of blood T cell repertoires in COVID-19. About the research overall: COVID-19 samples collected from the United States, Italy and Spain covered acute and convalescent phases.

V gave up 3 bases and J gave up 2 bases; unmatched junction bases: 7. Germline-derived CDR1 and CDR2 are LNHNV and YYDKDF (reference sequence). There are 15 residues in the CDR3. The specimen sequenced was peripheral blood. The chain uses TRBV15 and TRBJ2-7; 7 nucleotides align to TRBD1. The sequence derives from a human donor in a cohort sampled during active COVID-19. CDR3 sequence reads: CATSRYPGQTYEQYF. DNA for the CDR3: TGTGCCACCAGCAGGTATCCGGGACAGACCTACGAGCAGTACTTC.